This T cell receptor beta chain was documented in a study of regulatory T cells in long-lasting Graves disease. Time point given: persistent/refractory GD, antithyroid drugs over 5 years with positive TRAb. PBMCs were the source of the RNA used for TCR sequencing. This clonotype showed up many times. J was trimmed by 4 bases and V by 1 base; bases with no gene match: 2. CDR1 and CDR2 (germline): SGHNT, YENEEA. This CDR3 region has 15 residues. Arm-PCR of CDR3 regions with iRepertoire HTBI primers generated TCR beta libraries. TCRdb fed the multiplex PCR reads into MiXCR, producing one record per CDR3 protein. The table lists nearly 350,000 distinct CDR3 sequences, roughly a fifth of them singletons.

This chain connects TRBV11-3 to TRBJ1-2; TRBD1 agrees at 11 bases. The sequence was obtained from a female donor with Graves disease. The input for sequencing was peripheral blood mononuclear cells (PBMCs), taken when the disease was refractory, from a patient treated with antithyroid drugs. The CDR3 nucleotides read TGTGCCAGCAGCTTAGTTGGGACAGGGGGCTATGGCTACACCTTC. Amino acids: CASSLVGTGGYGYTF. Drawing the rest from reference TRBV11-3 and TRBJ1-2, the complete variable domain is EAGVVQSPRYKIIEKKQPVAFWCNPISGHNTLYWYLQNLGQGPELLIRYENEEAVDDSQLPKDRFSAERLKGVDSTLKIQPAELGDSAVYLCASSLVGTGGYGYTFGSGTRLTVV.